This is a list of T cell receptor beta chains from one sample in a study of control samples from healthy donors and cancer patients. Profiling relied on immunoSEQ multiplex PCR, and the TCRdb table lists in-frame clones only, not all of them. The sample includes about 89,000 clones, about nine tenths of them seen just once. Source material: blood. These receptors were obtained from a man under 40 in good health. CDR3s include the opening cysteine and the closing phenylalanine or tryptophan. A D gene is named only where the DNA matches it firmly. Clone size is given for some rows only: seen once, a few or many times, or a class if the clone is expanded.

TRBV5-1	TRBJ1-2	16	once	TRBD1	TGCGCCAGCAGCTTGGGAGGGACAGGGGCAAACTATGGCTACACCTTC	CASSLGGTGANYGYTF
TRBV6-1	TRBJ1-6	13	once	NA	TGTGCCAGCAGTGAAGTGGGGGATTCACCCCTCCACTTT	CASSEVGDSPLHF
TRBV7-8	TRBJ2-3	18	once	TRBD2	TGTGCCAGCAGCTTAGCGTCTAGCGGGGGGTCTACCACAGATACGCAGTATTTT	CASSLASSGGSTTDTQYF
TRBV7-9	TRBJ2-1	13	NA	NA	TGTGCCAGCAGCCCTCCTAGCAACAATGAGCAGTTCTTC	CASSPPSNNEQFF
TRBV4-1	TRBJ1-3	16	few	NA	TGCGCCAGCAGCTCTAGGTCCGGGACCATTGGAAACACCATATATTTT	CASSSRSGTIGNTIYF
TRBV7-8	TRBJ1-6	15	NA	NA	TGTGCCAGCAGCTTAGAAGGACAAGGAAATTCACCCCTCCACTTT	CASSLEGQGNSPLHF
TRBV4-1	TRBJ1-3	15	few	NA	TGCGCCAGCAGCCCGACACCGAACTCTGGAAACACCATATATTTT	CASSPTPNSGNTIYF
TRBV7-9	TRBJ1-1	15	NA	NA	TGTGCCAGCAGCTTAGGGGGCGGTAGGGACACTGAAGCTTTCTTT	CASSLGGGRDTEAFF
TRBV11-2	TRBJ2-3	17	NA	NA	TGTGCCAGCAGCCGTTGGCAGGGTACTCCGGGCACAGATACGCAGTATTTT	CASSRWQGTPGTDTQYF
TRBV30	TRBJ1-2	15	NA	NA	TGTGCCTGGAGTGTGGATGGGGGCAGTAACTATGGCTACACCTTC	CAWSVDGGSNYGYTF
TRBV7-8	TRBJ2-5	16	NA	TRBD1	TGTGCCAGCAGCCAAACCGCCAACAGGGGGCGGGAGACCCAGTACTTC	CASSQTANRGRETQYF
TRBV3-1/TRBV3-2	TRBJ2-7	15	NA	NA	TGTGCCAGCAGCCAAGTGGCCCACCCTCGGAACGAGCAGTACTTC	CASSQVAHPRNEQYF
TRBV27	TRBJ2-7	13	NA	NA	TGTGCCAGCAGTTTTGGCTCCTACTACGAGCAGTACTTC	CASSFGSYYEQYF
TRBV19	TRBJ1-6	17	NA	NA	TGTGCCAGCCGGGACTGGGGGCAAAGCTCCTATAATTCACCCCTCCACTTT	CASRDWGQSSYNSPLHF
TRBV6-5	TRBJ2-1	15	NA	TRBD1	TGTGCCAGCACCCGACAGGGGGCAAGCTACAATGAGCAGTTCTTC	CASTRQGASYNEQFF
TRBV7-9	TRBJ2-5	13	NA	NA	TGTGCCAGCAGCTTAGGCGGTGAAGAGACCCAGTACTTC	CASSLGGEETQYF
TRBV10-3	TRBJ1-2	13	NA	NA	TGTGCCATCAGTGAGTCTGATGGCCGCGGCTACACCTTC	CAISESDGRGYTF
TRBV21-1	TRBJ1-1	17	NA	NA	TGTGCCAGCAGCACTGACAGGGAAGGAGCGTTCCCTACTGAAGCTTTCTTT	CASSTDREGAFPTEAFF
TRBV5-1	TRBJ2-7	11	NA	NA	TGCGCCAGCAGCTTGGCCTACGAGCAGTACTTC	CASSLAYEQYF
TRBV5-6	TRBJ1-2	12	NA	NA	TGTGCCAGCAGCTTGGGCAACTATGGCTACACCTTC	CASSLGNYGYTF
TRBV3-1/TRBV3-2	TRBJ2-1	13	NA	TRBD2	TGTGCCAGCAGCCGGCGGGGGGCCAGCGAGCAGTTCTTC	CASSRRGASEQFF
TRBV18	TRBJ1-2	20	NA	NA	TGTGCCAGCTCACCACAAAACGCTATCCCGACTCCAGTACCAAACTATGGCTACACCTTC	CASSPQNAIPTPVPNYGYTF
TRBV6-5	TRBJ1-1	14	NA	TRBD1	TGTGCCAGCAGTTACTCGAACAGGGGCACTGAAGCTTTCTTT	CASSYSNRGTEAFF
TRBV7-2	TRBJ2-2	15	NA	TRBD1	TGTGCCAGCAGCTTTGGACAGGGCAACACCGGGGAGCTGTTTTTT	CASSFGQGNTGELFF
TRBV30	TRBJ1-1	12	NA	NA	TGTGCCTGGAACCAGATGAACACTGAAGCTTTCTTT	CAWNQMNTEAFF
TRBV21-1	TRBJ2-3	19	NA	NA	TGTGCCAGCAGCACTATGGAGACTAGCGGGGGGGCGCCGGCAGATACGCAGTATTTT	CASSTMETSGGAPADTQYF
TRBV19	TRBJ2-3	15	NA	NA	TGTGCCAGTCGCTCCTTGGGGACGAACACAGATACGCAGTATTTT	CASRSLGTNTDTQYF